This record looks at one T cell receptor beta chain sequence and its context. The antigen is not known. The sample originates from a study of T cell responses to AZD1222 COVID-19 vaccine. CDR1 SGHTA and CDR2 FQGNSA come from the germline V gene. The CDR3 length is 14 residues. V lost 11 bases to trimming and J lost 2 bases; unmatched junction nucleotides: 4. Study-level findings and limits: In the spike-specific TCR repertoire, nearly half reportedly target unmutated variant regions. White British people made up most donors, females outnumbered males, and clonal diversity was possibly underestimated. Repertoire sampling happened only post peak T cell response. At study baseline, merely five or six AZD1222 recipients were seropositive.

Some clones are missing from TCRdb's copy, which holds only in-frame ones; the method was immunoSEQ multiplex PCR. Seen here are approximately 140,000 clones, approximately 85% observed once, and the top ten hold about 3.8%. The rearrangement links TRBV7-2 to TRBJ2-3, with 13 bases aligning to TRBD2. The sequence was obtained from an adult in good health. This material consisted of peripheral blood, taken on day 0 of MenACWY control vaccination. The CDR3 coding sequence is TGTGCCGGGACTAGCGGGGAACCCACAGATACGCAGTATTTT. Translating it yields CAGTSGEPTDTQYF.